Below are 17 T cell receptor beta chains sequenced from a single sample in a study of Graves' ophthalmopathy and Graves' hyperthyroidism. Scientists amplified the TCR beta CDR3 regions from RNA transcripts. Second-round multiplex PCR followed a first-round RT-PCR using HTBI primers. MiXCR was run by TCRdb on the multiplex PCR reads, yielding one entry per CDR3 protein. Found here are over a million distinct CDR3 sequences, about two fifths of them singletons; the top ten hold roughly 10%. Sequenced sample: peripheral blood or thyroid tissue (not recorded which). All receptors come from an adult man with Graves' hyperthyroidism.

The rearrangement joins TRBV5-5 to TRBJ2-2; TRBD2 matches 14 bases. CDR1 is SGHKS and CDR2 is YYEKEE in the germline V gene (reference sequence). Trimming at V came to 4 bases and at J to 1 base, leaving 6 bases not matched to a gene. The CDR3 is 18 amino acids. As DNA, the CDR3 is TGTGCCAGCAGCAGAAGACTAGCGGGGGGGAAGAACACCGGGGAGCTGTTTTTT. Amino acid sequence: CASSRRLAGGKNTGELFF.

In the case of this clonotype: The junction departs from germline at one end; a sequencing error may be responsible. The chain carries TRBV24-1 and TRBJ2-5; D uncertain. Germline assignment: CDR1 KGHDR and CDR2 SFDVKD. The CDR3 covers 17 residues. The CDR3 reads CASSYSPRVGSQETQYF. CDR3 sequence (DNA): TGTGCCAGCAGTTACTCGCCTCGGGTGGGCAGCCAAGAGACCCAGTACTTC.

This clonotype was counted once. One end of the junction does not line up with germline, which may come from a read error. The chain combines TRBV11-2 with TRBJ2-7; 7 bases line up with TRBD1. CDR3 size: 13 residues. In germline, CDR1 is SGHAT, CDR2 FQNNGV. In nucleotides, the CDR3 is TGTGCCAGCACCTACAGGGGCTCCGACGAGCAGTACTTC. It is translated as CASTYRGSDEQYF.

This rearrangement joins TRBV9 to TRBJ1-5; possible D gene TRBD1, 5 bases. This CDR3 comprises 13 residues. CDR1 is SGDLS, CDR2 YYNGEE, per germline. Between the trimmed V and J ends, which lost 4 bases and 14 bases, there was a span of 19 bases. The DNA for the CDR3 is TGTGCCAGCAGCCCCGAGCGGGGGGAGGGCGAGCATTTT. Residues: CASSPERGEGEHF.

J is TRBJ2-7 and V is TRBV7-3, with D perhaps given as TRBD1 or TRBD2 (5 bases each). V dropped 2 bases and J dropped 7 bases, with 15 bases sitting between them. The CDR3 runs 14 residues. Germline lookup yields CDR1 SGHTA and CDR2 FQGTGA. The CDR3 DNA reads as TGTGCCAGCAGCTTAGTGGGACCAAACAATGAGCAGTACTTC. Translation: CASSLVGPNNEQYF.

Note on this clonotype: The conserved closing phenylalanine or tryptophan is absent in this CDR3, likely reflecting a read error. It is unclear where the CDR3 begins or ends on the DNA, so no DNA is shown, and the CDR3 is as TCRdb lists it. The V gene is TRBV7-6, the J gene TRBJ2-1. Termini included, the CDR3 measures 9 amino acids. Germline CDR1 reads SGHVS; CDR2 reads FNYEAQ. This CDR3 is CASSSIEHT.

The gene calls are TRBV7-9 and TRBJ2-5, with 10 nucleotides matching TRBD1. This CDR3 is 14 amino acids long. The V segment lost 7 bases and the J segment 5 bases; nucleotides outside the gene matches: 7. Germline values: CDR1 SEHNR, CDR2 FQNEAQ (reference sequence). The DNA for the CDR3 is TGTGCCAGCACCCCGGGACAGGGGAAGGAGACCCAGTACTTC. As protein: CASTPGQGKETQYF. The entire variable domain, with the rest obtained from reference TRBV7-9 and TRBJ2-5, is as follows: DTGVSQNPRHKITKRGQNVTFRCDPISEHNRLYWYRQTLGQGPEFLTYFQNEAQLEKSRLLSDRFSAERPKGSFSTLEIQRTEQGDSAMYLCASTPGQGKETQYFGPGTRLLVL.

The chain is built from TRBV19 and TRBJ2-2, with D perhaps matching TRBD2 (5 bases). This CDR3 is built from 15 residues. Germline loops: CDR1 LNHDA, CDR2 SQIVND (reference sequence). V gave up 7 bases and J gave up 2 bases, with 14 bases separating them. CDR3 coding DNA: TGTGCCAGTACCCCCCGGGGATCAAACACCGGGGAGCTGTTTTTT. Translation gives CASTPRGSNTGELFF.

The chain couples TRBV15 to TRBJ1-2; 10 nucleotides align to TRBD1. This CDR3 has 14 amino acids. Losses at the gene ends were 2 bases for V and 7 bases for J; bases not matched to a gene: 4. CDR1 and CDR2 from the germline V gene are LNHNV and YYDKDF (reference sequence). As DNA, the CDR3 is TGTGCCACCAGCAGATCGACAGGGGGCTCTGGCTACACCTTC. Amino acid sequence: CATSRSTGGSGYTF.

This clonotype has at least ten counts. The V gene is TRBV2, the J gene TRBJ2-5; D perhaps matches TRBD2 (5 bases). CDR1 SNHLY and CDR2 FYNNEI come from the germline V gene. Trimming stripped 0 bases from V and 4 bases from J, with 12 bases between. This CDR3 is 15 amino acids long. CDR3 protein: CASSEAFSGRETQYF. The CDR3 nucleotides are TGTGCCAGCAGTGAAGCGTTCAGCGGTCGAGAGACCCAGTACTTC. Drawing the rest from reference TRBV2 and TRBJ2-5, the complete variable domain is EPEVTQTPSHQVTQMGQEVILRCVPISNHLYFYWYRQILGQKVEFLVSFYNNEISEKSEIFDDQFSVERPDGSNFTLKIRSTKLEDSAMYFCASSEAFSGRETQYFGPGTRLLVL.

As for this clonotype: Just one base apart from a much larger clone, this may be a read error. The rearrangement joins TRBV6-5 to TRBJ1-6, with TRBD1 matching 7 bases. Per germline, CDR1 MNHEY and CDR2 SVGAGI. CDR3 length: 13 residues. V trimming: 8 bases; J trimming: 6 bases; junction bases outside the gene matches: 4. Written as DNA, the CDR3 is TGTGCCAGCGGCCGGGACAGTAATTCACCCCTCCACTTT. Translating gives CASGRDSNSPLHF.

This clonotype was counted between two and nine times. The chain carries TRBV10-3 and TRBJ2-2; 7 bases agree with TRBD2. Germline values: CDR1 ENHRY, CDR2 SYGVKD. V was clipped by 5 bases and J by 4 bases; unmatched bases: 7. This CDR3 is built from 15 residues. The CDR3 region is CAISPGEGRTGELFF. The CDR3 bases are TGTGCCATCAGTCCCGGGGAGGGCCGCACCGGGGAGCTGTTTTTT.

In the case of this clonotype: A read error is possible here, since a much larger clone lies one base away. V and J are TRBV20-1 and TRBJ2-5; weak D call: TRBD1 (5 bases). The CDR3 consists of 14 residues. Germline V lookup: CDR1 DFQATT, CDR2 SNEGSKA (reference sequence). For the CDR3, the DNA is TGCAGTGCTAACCAGGGTTGGTACCAAGAGACCCGGTACTTC. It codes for CSANQGWYQETRYF.

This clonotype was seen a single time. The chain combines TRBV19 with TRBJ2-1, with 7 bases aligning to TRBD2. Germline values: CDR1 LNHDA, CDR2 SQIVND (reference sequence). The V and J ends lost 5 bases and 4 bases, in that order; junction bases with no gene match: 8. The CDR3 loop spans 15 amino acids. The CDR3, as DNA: TGTGCCAGTAGTGGGACGGGAGGCGGGTACAATGAGCAGTTCTTC. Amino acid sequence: CASSGTGGGYNEQFF.

The CDR3 region has the DNA TGTGCCAGCAGCTTGGGGCCCACAGGGACTAATGAAAAACTGTTTTTT. This sequence encodes CASSLGPTGTNEKLFF. The chain uses TRBV14 and TRBJ1-4; TRBD1 is a possible D gene (6 bases). V was cut by 5 bases and J by 2 bases, with 15 bases left in between. Germline V lookup: CDR1 SGHDN, CDR2 FVKESK. The CDR3 runs 16 residues.

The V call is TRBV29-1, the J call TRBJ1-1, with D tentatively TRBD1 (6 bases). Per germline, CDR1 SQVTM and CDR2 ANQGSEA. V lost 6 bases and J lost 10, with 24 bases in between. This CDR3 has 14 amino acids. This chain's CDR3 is CSVGTSGGMSGAFF. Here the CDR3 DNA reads TGCAGCGTCGGGACTAGCGGGGGCATGTCGGGAGCTTTCTTT.

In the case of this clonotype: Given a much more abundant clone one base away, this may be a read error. Written as DNA, the CDR3 is TGTGCCAGCAGCTCGACAGAGGCTCCGGGCTACACCTTC. Amino acids: CASSSTEAPGYTF. The rearrangement joins TRBV7-9 to TRBJ1-2; tentatively, D is TRBD1 (5 bases). Trimming cost V 4 bases and J 8 bases, with 14 bases left between them. Germline CDR1 SEHNR, CDR2 FQNEAQ (reference sequence). The CDR3 has 13 amino acids. Combining the CDR3 with reference TRBV7-9 and TRBJ1-2 gives the whole variable domain DTGVSQNPRHKITKRGQNVTFRCDPISEHNRLYWYRQTLGQGPEFLTYFQNEAQLEKSRLLSDRFSAERPKGSFSTLEIQRTEQGDSAMYLCASSSTEAPGYTFGSGTRLTVV.